Presented here are 19 T cell receptor beta chains from one specimen sequenced in a study of blood T cell repertoires in COVID-19. The table came from immunoSEQ multiplex PCR; TCRdb's copy has only in-frame clones and leaves some out. This sample carries around 250,000 clones, around 86% of them seen once, and the ten largest clones take around 2%. Sequences were obtained from peripheral blood. Receptors originate from a man aged 30-40 years who had recovered from COVID-19.

The chain carries TRBV28 and TRBJ1-1; D might be TRBD1 (5 bases). The CDR3 is made up of 14 amino acids. CDR1 and CDR2 (germline): MDHEN, SYDVKM. V gave up 2 bases and J gave up 8 bases, with 15 bases separating them. CDR3: CASSLDRAGGEAFF. CDR3 coding DNA: TGTGCCAGCAGTTTAGACAGAGCCGGAGGGGAAGCTTTCTTT.

The V gene is TRBV7-2, the J gene TRBJ2-5; 8 nucleotides agree with TRBD2. Germline assignment: CDR1 SGHTA and CDR2 FQGNSA. Germline trimming cut 5 bases from V and 5 bases from J; bases unmatched to any gene: 7. This CDR3 has 14 amino acids. CDR3 protein: CASSLGTRVETQYF. CDR3 in DNA: TGTGCCAGCAGCCTCGGGACTAGAGTGGAGACCCAGTACTTC.

The chain combines TRBV7-3 with TRBJ2-5; 8 nucleotides match TRBD1. The CDR3 loop spans 16 amino acids. CDR1 and CDR2 (germline): SGHTA, FQGTGA. V lost 2 bases, J lost 4 bases, and 9 bases stayed unmatched. The CDR3: CASSLGPDRVSETQYF. As DNA, the CDR3 is TGTGCCAGCAGCTTAGGTCCGGACAGGGTTTCAGAGACCCAGTACTTC. Looking up the rest from reference TRBV7-3 and TRBJ2-5 gives the full variable domain: GAGVSQTPSNKVTEKGKYVELRCDPISGHTALYWYRQSLGQGPEFLIYFQGTGAADDSGLPNDRFFAVRPEGSVSTLKIQRTERGDSAVYLCASSLGPDRVSETQYFGPGTRLLVL.

The chain combines TRBV18 with TRBJ1-3, with TRBD1 matching 9 bases. Losses at the gene ends were 1 base for V and 6 bases for J; bases not matched to a gene: 16. CDR1 KGHSH and CDR2 LQKENI come from the germline V gene. The CDR3 consists of 19 residues. In DNA form, the CDR3 reads TGTGCCAGCTCACCACTAAGTACCTCCGGGACAGGGTTAAAAAACACCATATATTTT. Translation: CASSPLSTSGTGLKNTIYF. Looking up the rest from reference TRBV18 and TRBJ1-3 gives the full variable domain: NAGVMQNPRHLVRRRGQEARLRCSPMKGHSHVYWYRQLPEEGLKFMVYLQKENIIDESGMPKERFSAEFPKEGPSILRIQQVVRGDSAAYFCASSPLSTSGTGLKNTIYFGEGSWLTVV.

V gene TRBV7-3 combines with J gene TRBJ2-3, with D unresolved. The V end was cut by 6 bases, the J end by 3 bases, with 13 bases between. There are 14 residues in the CDR3. CDR1 and CDR2 from the germline V gene are SGHTA and FQGTGA. The CDR3 loop reads CASSFMSATDTQYF. DNA for the CDR3: TGTGCCAGCAGTTTTATGAGCGCTACAGATACGCAGTATTTT.

This chain links TRBV18 with TRBJ1-5, with TRBD1 matching over 11 bases. The germline V gene encodes CDR1 KGHSH and CDR2 LQKENI. CDR3 size: 17 residues. V lost 4 bases, J lost 2 bases, and 7 bases stayed unmatched. The CDR3 region has the DNA TGTGCCAGCTCACTGGGACAGGGGGGAGGTGGCAATCAGCCCCAGCATTTT. It yields the protein CASSLGQGGGGNQPQHF.

The chain couples TRBV19 to TRBJ2-3; D perhaps matches TRBD1 (6 bases). Germline V CDR1 and CDR2: LNHDA, SQIVND (reference sequence). This CDR3 region has 17 residues. V was cut by 5 bases and J by 5 bases, with 23 bases left in between. CDR3 sequence (DNA): TGTGCCAGTAGTCTCGGGCCGGGACAAACGTCCCGAGATACGCAGTATTTT. Translation gives CASSLGPGQTSRDTQYF.

The chain uses TRBV3-1 (or the pseudogene TRBV3-2) and TRBJ2-2; 9 bases map to TRBD1. The CDR3 runs 15 residues. After removal of 4 bases from V and 3 bases from J, the junction contained 3 bases not matched to a gene. Per germline, CDR1 LGHDT and CDR2 YNNKEL (reference sequence). The chain's CDR3 is CASSRGQGYTGELFF. The CDR3 DNA reads TGTGCCAGCAGCCGCGGACAGGGGTACACCGGGGAGCTGTTTTTT.

This clone has only a few counts. V gene TRBV9 combines with J gene TRBJ1-6; 8 positions agree with TRBD1. With V trimmed by 4 bases and J by 10 bases, 13 bases remained unmatched. The CDR3 has 16 amino acids. Germline loops: CDR1 SGDLS, CDR2 YYNGEE. The CDR3 reads CASSPLTGAGGSPLHF. CDR3 coding DNA: TGTGCCAGCAGCCCGTTGACAGGGGCCGGGGGGTCACCCCTCCACTTT.

CDR3 protein: CASSYRTGQVNEKLFF. In nucleotides, the CDR3 is TGTGCCAGCAGTTACAGGACAGGGCAAGTAAATGAAAAACTGTTTTTT. V and J are TRBV2 and TRBJ1-4, with 8 bases fitting TRBD1. The junction had 10 bases not matched to a gene; V was cut back by 5 bases and J by 5 bases. CDR3 length equals 16 residues. Germline V gene lookup returns CDR1 SNHLY and CDR2 FYNNEI.

This rearrangement joins TRBV9 to TRBJ1-5, with a tentative D call TRBD1 (5 bases). The CDR3 covers 13 residues. The germline V gene has CDR1 SGDLS and CDR2 YYNGEE. The V gene lost 4 bases and the J gene lost 3 bases, with 8 bases spanning the gap. The DNA of the CDR3 is TGTGCCAGCAGCCGGGACTTCAATCAGCCCCAGCATTTT. Encoded protein: CASSRDFNQPQHF. Full variable domain (remainder filled in from reference TRBV9 and TRBJ1-5): DSGVTQTPKHLITATGQRVTLRCSPRSGDLSVYWYQQSLDQGLQFLIQYYNGEERAKGNILERFSAQQFPDLHSELNLSSLELGDSALYFCASSRDFNQPQHFGDGTRLSIL.

This chain connects TRBV5-6 to TRBJ1-5, with 9 bases lining up with TRBD1. This CDR3 comprises 14 residues. Per the germline V gene, CDR1 is SGHDT and CDR2 is YYEEEE. J lost 5 bases, V lost 4 bases, and 4 bases had no gene match. The CDR3 sequence: CASSKTGGDQPQHF. CDR3 sequence (DNA): TGTGCCAGCAGCAAGACAGGGGGGGATCAGCCCCAGCATTTT.

The V call is TRBV20-1, the J call TRBJ2-1; 11 positions match TRBD2. The CDR3 runs to 16 residues. The germline V gene has CDR1 DFQATT and CDR2 SNEGSKA (reference sequence). The trim removed 3 bases at V and 4 bases at J, leaving 8 bases unmatched. DNA of the CDR3: TGCAGTGCTAGTCCCATAGCGGGGGGGCTTTACAATGAGCAGTTCTTC. This sequence encodes CSASPIAGGLYNEQFF.

Here the CDR3 DNA reads TGTGCCAGCAGCCCCGAACTGTGGAACTATGGCTACACCTTC. This sequence encodes CASSPELWNYGYTF. The chain employs TRBV7-9 and TRBJ1-2; D is unresolved. The CDR3 contains 14 residues. Trimming left V 5 bases short and J 2 bases short, with 12 bases between. Germline lookup yields CDR1 SEHNR and CDR2 FQNEAQ (reference sequence). Full variable domain (missing parts from reference TRBV7-9 and TRBJ1-2): DTGVSQNPRHKITKRGQNVTFRCDPISEHNRLYWYRQTLGQGPEFLTYFQNEAQLEKSRLLSDRFSAERPKGSFSTLEIQRTEQGDSAMYLCASSPELWNYGYTFGSGTRLTVV.

The rearrangement uses TRBV19 and TRBJ1-2; 7 positions match TRBD1. Looked up from germline, CDR1 is LNHDA and CDR2 is SQIVND (reference sequence). This CDR3 has 15 amino acids. V dropped 7 bases and J dropped 6; count of bases not matched to a gene: 14. The CDR3 region is CASTPEARGQHGYTF. CDR3 bases: TGTGCCAGTACCCCAGAGGCTAGGGGGCAACATGGCTACACCTTC.

V gene TRBV5-4 combines with J gene TRBJ2-6, with a possible D match to TRBD2 (5 bases). CDR1 is SGHNT and CDR2 is YYREEE in the germline V gene (reference sequence). The ends were cut back, 5 bases at V and 0 bases at J, with 9 bases in the middle. This CDR3 contains 15 residues. Here the CDR3 reads CASSRGFSGANVLTF. CDR3 DNA sequence: TGTGCCAGCAGTCGGGGTTTCTCTGGGGCCAACGTCCTGACTTTC.

The gene calls are TRBV25-1 and TRBJ2-3, with D possibly TRBD1 on 5 matching bases. V shed 3 bases and J shed 4 bases, with 17 bases lying between them. Per the germline V gene, CDR1 is MGHDK and CDR2 is SYGVNS. The CDR3 covers 16 residues. CDR3 sequence reads: CASSDAALGRADTQYF. The DNA for the CDR3 is TGTGCCAGCAGTGATGCTGCTTTGGGGCGTGCAGATACGCAGTATTTT.

The V and J genes are TRBV10-3 and TRBJ2-2; 9 nucleotides align to TRBD2. Germline CDR1 ENHRY, CDR2 SYGVKD. V gave up 0 bases and J gave up 3 bases; unmatched junction bases: 2. The CDR3 runs to 16 residues. The CDR3 DNA follows: TGTGCCATCAGTGAGTCGGTAGCGGGGGACACCGGGGAGCTGTTTTTT. It encodes CAISESVAGDTGELFF.

The chain carries TRBV4-1 and TRBJ1-5, with D perhaps matching TRBD1 (6 bases). The V and J ends lost 1 base and 3 bases respectively, with 7 bases between them. The length of the CDR3 is 14 residues. Germline loops: CDR1 MGHRA, CDR2 YSYEKL. The CDR3 spells CASSQAGDNQPQHF. For the CDR3, the DNA is TGCGCCAGCAGCCAAGCAGGGGACAATCAGCCCCAGCATTTT.